Listed below are T cell receptor beta chains from one sample, sequenced in a study of cytomegalovirus exposure and HLA in healthy donors. Sequencing was performed with immunoSEQ multiplex PCR; in TCRdb, only in-frame clones are kept and a portion is missing. The sample holds approximately 100,000 clones; roughly 83% are singletons and the top ten take roughly 4%. Sample: PBMCs. Receptors originate from a female donor in good health and CMV-seropositive. CDR3s include the opening cysteine and the closing phenylalanine or tryptophan. Fields, in order: J gene, clone size, D gene, V gene, CDR3 DNA, CDR3 protein. A D gene is named only where the DNA matches it firmly. Size tells how often a clone was seen (once, few, many) or the class of an expanded clone, and some rows leave it out.

j_gene: TRBJ2-7
abundance: -
d_gene: TRBD2
v_gene: TRBV27
CDR3nt: TGTGCCAGCAGTCCCGGACTAGCGCCCCACGAGCAGTACTTC
CDR3aa: CASSPGLAPHEQYF

j_gene: TRBJ2-7
abundance: -
d_gene: -
v_gene: TRBV1
CDR3nt: TGCACCAGCAGCCAAGATCCACCACGGCCCGGCCGCGGGAAGGAGCAGTACTTC
CDR3aa: CTSSQDPPRPGRGKEQYF

j_gene: TRBJ2-7
abundance: -
d_gene: TRBD1
v_gene: TRBV27
CDR3nt: TGTGCCAGCACCAAGGACAGGGGCTTTAGTGGGGAGCAGTACTTC
CDR3aa: CASTKDRGFSGEQYF

j_gene: TRBJ2-7
abundance: once
d_gene: TRBD1
v_gene: TRBV4-2
CDR3nt: TGTGCCAGCAGGGCTGGGACAGGGGGTGGCTACGAGCAGTACTTC
CDR3aa: CASRAGTGGGYEQYF

j_gene: TRBJ2-3
abundance: -
d_gene: TRBD1
v_gene: TRBV2
CDR3nt: TGTGCCAGCAGTGTACAGGGGGCCACAGATACGCAGTATTTT
CDR3aa: CASSVQGATDTQYF

j_gene: TRBJ2-5
abundance: -
d_gene: TRBD2
v_gene: TRBV5-1
CDR3nt: TGCGCCAGCAGCCCGCCCATCGGGACTAGCGGAGAGACCCAGTACTTC
CDR3aa: CASSPPIGTSGETQYF

j_gene: TRBJ2-4
abundance: -
d_gene: TRBD1
v_gene: TRBV7-9
CDR3nt: TGTGCCAGCAGCCGGACAGGGCTAGCCAAAAACATTCAGTACTTC
CDR3aa: CASSRTGLAKNIQYF

j_gene: TRBJ1-5
abundance: -
d_gene: -
v_gene: TRBV2
CDR3nt: TGTGCCAGCAGTGGCCGGCGGGATGGCAATCAGCCCCAGCATTTT
CDR3aa: CASSGRRDGNQPQHF

j_gene: TRBJ2-2
abundance: -
d_gene: TRBD2
v_gene: TRBV19
CDR3nt: TGTGCCAGTAGTATAAGTTGGACTAGCGGGTCAACCGGGGAGCTGTTTTTT
CDR3aa: CASSISWTSGSTGELFF

j_gene: TRBJ2-1
abundance: -
d_gene: -
v_gene: TRBV5-3
CDR3nt: TGTGCCAGAGGACTCCTGAACAATGAGCAGTTCTTC
CDR3aa: CARGLLNNEQFF

j_gene: TRBJ2-3
abundance: -
d_gene: -
v_gene: TRBV11-3
CDR3nt: TGTGCCAGCAGCTTAGGCGGGGCTGGAGGGGATACGCAGTATTTT
CDR3aa: CASSLGGAGGDTQYF

j_gene: TRBJ1-1
abundance: -
d_gene: -
v_gene: TRBV5-4
CDR3nt: TGTGCCAGCAGCTGGCAGGGGATCGGAGCTTTCTTT
CDR3aa: CASSWQGIGAFF

j_gene: TRBJ2-3
abundance: -
d_gene: -
v_gene: TRBV18
CDR3nt: TGTGCCAGCTCATCTTACACAGATACGCAGTATTTT
CDR3aa: CASSSYTDTQYF

j_gene: TRBJ2-5
abundance: -
d_gene: TRBD2
v_gene: TRBV25-1
CDR3nt: TGTGCCAGCAGGAGCGGGAGTATAAAGACCCAGTACTTC
CDR3aa: CASRSGSIKTQYF

j_gene: TRBJ2-3
abundance: -
d_gene: -
v_gene: TRBV6-7
CDR3nt: TGTGCCAGCAGTTACGAGTTGTTACTAGATTCGACAGATACGCAGTATTTT
CDR3aa: CASSYELLLDSTDTQYF

j_gene: TRBJ2-3
abundance: -
d_gene: -
v_gene: TRBV18
CDR3nt: TGTGCCAGTTCCCCGAGCACAGATACGCAGTATTTT
CDR3aa: CASSPSTDTQYF

j_gene: TRBJ2-5
abundance: -
d_gene: -
v_gene: TRBV19
CDR3nt: TGTGCCAGTAGTATGGGGGGGCTAGGGGAGACCCAGTACTTC
CDR3aa: CASSMGGLGETQYF

j_gene: TRBJ2-7
abundance: -
d_gene: TRBD2
v_gene: TRBV7-2
CDR3nt: TGTGCCAGCAGCCTCAGAGCGGGGGACACCTACGAGCAGTACTTC
CDR3aa: CASSLRAGDTYEQYF

j_gene: TRBJ2-4
abundance: -
d_gene: -
v_gene: TRBV10-1
CDR3nt: TGCGCCAGCTCGAAGGGGTGGGTTGAGGCCAAAAACATTCAGTACTTC
CDR3aa: CASSKGWVEAKNIQYF

j_gene: TRBJ1-1
abundance: few
d_gene: -
v_gene: TRBV4-1
CDR3nt: TGCGCCAGCAGCCAAGATGGGGCACGCGAAGCTTTCTTT
CDR3aa: CASSQDGAREAFF

j_gene: TRBJ1-2
abundance: once
d_gene: -
v_gene: TRBV6-5
CDR3nt: TGTGCCAGCAGTGAAGGGACACACTATGGCTACACCTTC
CDR3aa: CASSEGTHYGYTF

j_gene: TRBJ1-2
abundance: few
d_gene: -
v_gene: TRBV7-9
CDR3nt: TGTGCCAGCAGCCCCAGAGACAGAGATGGCTACACCTTC
CDR3aa: CASSPRDRDGYTF

j_gene: TRBJ2-3
abundance: -
d_gene: -
v_gene: TRBV6-1
CDR3nt: TGTGCCACCGGCGGCAGGAGGGCAGATACGCAGTATTTT
CDR3aa: CATGGRRADTQYF

j_gene: TRBJ2-2
abundance: few
d_gene: TRBD2
v_gene: TRBV19
CDR3nt: TGTGCCAGTAGTACAATAGCGGGGAGGGGCGGGGAGCTGTTTTTT
CDR3aa: CASSTIAGRGGELFF

j_gene: TRBJ2-1
abundance: -
d_gene: -
v_gene: TRBV9
CDR3nt: TGTGCCAGCAGCCCAGGCCACCTAGCGTACGCCTACAATGAGCAGTTCTTC
CDR3aa: CASSPGHLAYAYNEQFF

j_gene: TRBJ1-1
abundance: once
d_gene: -
v_gene: TRBV30
CDR3nt: TGTGCCGGGGGGTGGAACACTGAAGCTTTCTTT
CDR3aa: CAGGWNTEAFF

j_gene: TRBJ2-7
abundance: -
d_gene: TRBD2
v_gene: TRBV27
CDR3nt: TGTGCCAGCAGTCGGAGCGGGGTGAGCTCCTACGAGCAGTACTTC
CDR3aa: CASSRSGVSSYEQYF

j_gene: TRBJ1-1
abundance: -
d_gene: TRBD1
v_gene: TRBV19
CDR3nt: TGTGCCAGTAAAGACAGGGCCCCTGAAGCTTTCTTT
CDR3aa: CASKDRAPEAFF

j_gene: TRBJ1-3
abundance: few
d_gene: -
v_gene: TRBV4-1
CDR3nt: TGCGCCAGCAGTCGGGGGTCTACTTTCGACACCATATATTTT
CDR3aa: CASSRGSTFDTIYF

j_gene: TRBJ1-1
abundance: -
d_gene: TRBD1
v_gene: TRBV18
CDR3nt: TGTGCCAGCTCCAACCAGGGGGACAACACTGAAGCTTTCTTT
CDR3aa: CASSNQGDNTEAFF

j_gene: TRBJ2-7
abundance: -
d_gene: TRBD2
v_gene: TRBV5-1
CDR3nt: TGCGCCACCCTTAGCGGGAGGGCACGGTACGAGCAGTACTTC
CDR3aa: CATLSGRARYEQYF

j_gene: TRBJ2-1
abundance: -
d_gene: -
v_gene: TRBV6-1
CDR3nt: TGTGCCAGCAGTGAAGCGCGGGCTAGGAGCCCCTACAATGAGCAGTTCTTC
CDR3aa: CASSEARARSPYNEQFF

j_gene: TRBJ2-7
abundance: -
d_gene: TRBD2
v_gene: TRBV2
CDR3nt: TGTGCCAGCATCCTAGCGGGGAACGAGCAGTACTTC
CDR3aa: CASILAGNEQYF

j_gene: TRBJ1-2
abundance: -
d_gene: -
v_gene: TRBV29-1
CDR3nt: TGCAGCGCCCCCCTCCAGGGCTTC
CDR3aa: CSAPLQGF

j_gene: TRBJ2-7
abundance: -
d_gene: TRBD2
v_gene: TRBV7-2
CDR3nt: TGTGCCAGCAGCTTAGGAGGTAGCGGGTTCTCCTACGAGCAGTACTTC
CDR3aa: CASSLGGSGFSYEQYF

j_gene: TRBJ2-3
abundance: -
d_gene: TRBD2
v_gene: TRBV5-1
CDR3nt: TGCGCCAGCAGCGGGACTAGCGGGAGTGAGACAGATACGCAGTATTTT
CDR3aa: CASSGTSGSETDTQYF

j_gene: TRBJ1-2
abundance: -
d_gene: TRBD1
v_gene: TRBV5-6
CDR3nt: TGTGCCAGCAGCCGCTACGCTACAGGGGACGGTGGCTACACCTTC
CDR3aa: CASSRYATGDGGYTF